Following are 19 T cell receptor beta chains from one sample sequenced in a study of CXCR3-negative and CXCR3-positive naive CD8 T cells. Preparation of TRB cDNA libraries relied on 5' RACE carrying UMI labels. After re-calling the 5' RACE reads, TCRdb lists one entry per CDR3 protein, DNA absent. The sample has about 26,000 distinct CDR3 sequences. Sequences were obtained from naive CXCR3- CD8+ T cells from blood. Subset indicated: CD45RO-CCR7+CD27+CD95- naive CD8+ T cells lacking CXCR3 (TNR3-). These receptors were obtained from a human donor in good health. Some clones in this sample may be carry-over from other donors' samples.

The V and J genes are TRBV11-2 and TRBJ2-2. The germline gives CDR1 SGHAT, CDR2 FQNNGV. The length of the CDR3 is 12 residues. CDR3 sequence: CASSLRAGELFF.

The chain carries TRBV27 and TRBJ2-3; TCRdb outputs TRBD1, but without DNA this stays unchecked. Germline V gene sequence: CDR1 MNHEY, CDR2 SMNVEV (reference sequence). This CDR3 has 16 amino acids. The CDR3 loop is CASSSRGQGYADGQYF.

J is TRBJ1-1 and V is TRBV28. CDR3 size: 11 residues. CDR1 is MDHEN, CDR2 SYDVKM, per germline. The CDR3: CASSFLTEAFF.

This chain connects TRBV20-1 to TRBJ1-2. This CDR3 is built from 12 residues. Germline V CDR1 and CDR2: DFQATT, SNEGSKA (reference sequence). CDR3 in amino acids: CSARALDFGYTF.

This sequence joins TRBV7-9 and TRBJ2-3; TCRdb designates TRBD1, a call that cannot be tested without DNA. This CDR3 comprises 16 residues. Per germline, CDR1 SEHNR and CDR2 FQNEAQ (reference sequence). The CDR3 reads CASSNTRDRPTDTQYF.

The chain recombines TRBV28 with TRBJ2-7; the D call from TCRdb, TRBD2, cannot be confirmed without DNA. The CDR3 spans 14 residues. From germline, CDR1 is MDHEN and CDR2 SYDVKM. The CDR3 protein is CASSLSQGGYEQYF.

The rearrangement uses TRBV29-1 and TRBJ2-3; TCRdb proposes TRBD1, but this gene call is untestable without DNA. Per germline, CDR1 SQVTM and CDR2 ANQGSEA. CDR3 length: 15 residues. This chain's CDR3 is CSPYLAGRSTDTQYF.

The chain has TRBV19 and TRBJ1-1; the TCRdb D gene call, TRBD1, has no DNA to confirm it. The CDR3 is 16 residues long. From germline, CDR1 is LNHDA and CDR2 SQIVND (reference sequence). The CDR3 loop is CASSIGRDTYYTEAFF. Full variable domain (remainder filled in from reference TRBV19 and TRBJ1-1): DGGITQSPKYLFRKEGQNVTLSCEQNLNHDAMYWYRQDPGQGLRLIYYSQIVNDFQKGDIAEGYSVSREKKESFPLTVTSAQKNPTAFYLCASSIGRDTYYTEAFFGQGTRLTVV.

This CDR3 is CASTGGGQGDPYEQYF. The V call is TRBV28, the J call TRBJ2-7; the TCRdb D gene call, TRBD1, has no DNA to confirm it. The CDR3 is 16 residues long. Germline assignment: CDR1 MDHEN and CDR2 SYDVKM.

In terms of frequency, this clonotype is medium-sized. The CDR3 loop is CASSQGLPGRWEKLFF. The V gene is TRBV4-3, the J gene TRBJ1-4; TCRdb's assignment of TRBD1 cannot be checked, as there is no DNA. CDR3 size: 16 residues. Germline V gene sequence: CDR1 LGHNA, CDR2 YSLEER.

The chain links TRBV7-2 to TRBJ2-2; TCRdb outputs TRBD2, but without DNA this stays unchecked. Germline assignment: CDR1 SGHTA and CDR2 FQGNSA. The CDR3 has 15 residues. The CDR3 protein is CASSFLAGMAGELFF.

The chain employs TRBV7-2 and TRBJ2-2; no DNA is available, so the TRBD1 call from TCRdb remains unchecked. The CDR3 is 14 residues long. Germline V gives CDR1 SGHTA, CDR2 FQGNSA. CDR3 sequence reads: CASSVGQGTGELFF.

This chain connects TRBV7-9 to TRBJ2-7; TCRdb indicates TRBD1, and absent DNA this call remains unverified. CDR1 SEHNR and CDR2 FQNEAQ come from the germline V gene (reference sequence). The CDR3 runs 13 residues. The CDR3 is CASLSSLSYEKYF.

V gene TRBV7-6 combines with J gene TRBJ1-1; TCRdb designates TRBD1, a call that cannot be tested without DNA. This CDR3 has 14 amino acids. Germline V lookup: CDR1 SGHVS, CDR2 FNYEAQ. Here the CDR3 reads CASSPGQLNTEAFF.

The chain has TRBV4-3 and TRBJ1-1. This CDR3 has 14 residues. Germline CDR1 is LGHNA and CDR2 is YSLEER. The CDR3 here is CASSSKFENTEAFF.

The rearrangement links TRBV7-3 to TRBJ2-1; TCRdb's D call, TRBD1, is unchecked because there is no DNA. The CDR3 sequence is 14 residues long. CDR1 and CDR2 from the germline V gene are SGHTA and FQGTGA. The CDR3 sequence: CASSFGQGLYEQYF.

The CDR3 protein is CASSPSPGQATYEQYF. The chain uses TRBV18 and TRBJ2-7; the D gene TCRdb calls, TRBD1, cannot be checked with no DNA. CDR3 size: 16 residues. Germline CDR1 and CDR2: KGHSH and LQKENI.

The chain recombines TRBV4-3 with TRBJ1-1; TCRdb designates TRBD1, a call that cannot be tested without DNA. Germline CDR1 and CDR2: LGHNA and YSLEER. The CDR3 sequence is 15 residues long. The CDR3 region is CASSQDTGGDTEAFF.

The rearrangement links TRBV15 to TRBJ1-1; TCRdb's D call of TRBD1 is untestable without DNA. The germline gives CDR1 LNHNV, CDR2 YYDKDF (reference sequence). This CDR3 region has 14 residues. The CDR3 loop reads CATSNNTGGPVAFF.